This note documents a single TCR beta chain sequence. This sample also contains other DNA sequences that code for the same CDR3. This PCR relied on a set of 60 Vbeta primers and 13 Jbeta primers. The table came from immunoSEQ multiplex PCR; TCRdb's copy has only in-frame clones and leaves some out. The sample lists some 110,000 clones, roughly 80% seen once, with 20% to 25% in the top ten. The entry originates in a study of cytomegalovirus exposure and HLA in healthy donors. Unrecorded immune exposure was likely among donors, who were nominally healthy when sampled. This TCR derives from a man under 40 in good health and CMV-seropositive. The sequencing input was PBMCs.

Here the CDR3 DNA reads TGTGCCAGCAGTGAAGCGGGGGGGGGCTATGGCTACACCTTC. This gives the protein CASSEAGGGYGYTF. The gene calls are TRBV2 and TRBJ1-2; a weak D match, TRBD1 (5 bases). Per germline, CDR1 SNHLY and CDR2 FYNNEI. The CDR3 spans 14 residues. Trimming pared 0 bases from V and 4 bases from J, leaving 9 bases between.